The present T cell receptor beta chain was sequenced within a study of regulatory T cells in long-lasting Graves disease. About the research overall: The definition of persistent Graves' disease was over 5 years of antithyroid drugs with positive TSH receptor antibodies.

Time point in this sample: persistent/refractory GD, antithyroid drugs over 5 years with positive TRAb. Researchers made the TCR library from RNA that was extracted from PBMCs. Sequencing libraries for TCR beta were prepared with iRepertoire HTBI primers and Arm-PCR of CDR3 regions. Via MiXCR, TCRdb re-called the multiplex PCR reads, giving one row per CDR3 protein. The sample carries some 340,000 distinct CDR3 sequences, about 23% recorded once. A few counts support this clonotype. The antigen remains undetermined. Notes on the study in general: Newly diagnosed disease favored TRBV20-1 and TRBJ2-1 over persistent disease. Accuracy was possibly reduced by small sample size. Among persistent patients, a larger number of public clonotypes were shared (about 3,000) than among newly diagnosed patients (roughly 1,000).

The length of the CDR3 is 14 residues. Germline V gene data show CDR1 as MNHNS and CDR2 as SASEGT. Germline trimming cut 11 bases from V and 7 bases from J; bases unmatched to any gene: 12. Sequences were derived from peripheral blood mononuclear cells (PBMCs), sampled when the disease was refractory, from a patient treated with antithyroid drugs. The clonotype comes from a middle-aged woman with Graves disease. The rearrangement joins TRBV6-1 to TRBJ2-2, with 8 bases matching TRBD2. In DNA form, the CDR3 reads TGTGCCGCCGCTCCCCAGCGGGAGCACGGGGAGCTGTTTTTT. The encoded protein is CAAAPQREHGELFF.